Following are 16 T cell receptor beta chains from one sample sequenced in a study of response to subunit inactivated influenza vaccine (dated by TCRdb to the late 2010s). Library preparation was by RT-PCR. The instrument given in TCRdb is Illumina HiSeq 2500. Using fastp trimming at Q25 and MiXCR clonotype assembly, TCRdb reanalyzed the public sequencing data and kept in-frame beta chains. Rows with one shared CDR3 protein collapse into an entry with the most common genes and DNA. In all, the sample holds fewer than 600,000 distinct CDR3 sequences, and around 7.7% of those were seen once. The ten largest account for approximately 14% of the sample. Specimen: PBMCs from blood, collected about 24 months after vaccination. These receptors all come from a man aged 45 to 75 who received an inactivated influenza vaccine. Donor details come from another sample of the same person, matched by shared clones.

CDR3 sequence reads: CASTQGEEGYGYTF. CDR3 nucleotides: TGCGCCAGCACCCAGGGTGAGGAAGGCTATGGCTACACCTTC. V and J are TRBV5-1 and TRBJ1-2, with D possibly TRBD1 on 5 matching bases. The V gene's germline CDR1 is SGHRS and CDR2 YFSETQ. CDR3 length: 14 amino acids. Trimming removed 6 bases from V and 4 bases from J, with 16 bases in between.

This clonotype was observed at least ten times. The V gene is TRBV5-6, the J gene TRBJ2-5; 9 nucleotides match TRBD2. The CDR3 has 17 amino acids. With 4 bases clipped from V and 5 bases from J, the junction kept 15 bases outside the gene matches. Germline V gene lookup returns CDR1 SGHDT and CDR2 YYEEEE. CDR3 in amino acids: CASSPPYGREGRETQYF. The CDR3 DNA is TGTGCCAGCAGCCCTCCTTATGGGCGGGAGGGCCGCGAGACCCAGTACTTC.

This clonotype has ten or more counts. The V call is TRBV7-9, the J call TRBJ2-7; unclear D gene. Germline CDR1 reads SEHNR; CDR2 reads FQNEAQ (reference sequence). This CDR3 has 12 amino acids. V gave up 1 base and J gave up 6 bases, with 7 bases separating them. CDR3 in amino acids: CASSLVVGEQYF. For the CDR3, the DNA is TGTGCCAGCAGCTTAGTGGTTGGCGAGCAGTACTTC. Using reference TRBV7-9 and TRBJ2-7 for the parts outside the CDR3, the full variable domain is DTGVSQNPRHKITKRGQNVTFRCDPISEHNRLYWYRQTLGQGPEFLTYFQNEAQLEKSRLLSDRFSAERPKGSFSTLEIQRTEQGDSAMYLCASSLVVGEQYFGPGTRLTVT.

The rearrangement links TRBV12-3 or TRBV12-4 to TRBJ2-5; D is perhaps TRBD2 (7 bases). The CDR3 sequence is 14 residues long. V was trimmed by 3 bases and J by 6 bases, leaving 14 bases between them. CDR3 protein: CASSFSGGRQTQYF. The CDR3 DNA reads TGTGCCAGCAGTTTCTCGGGGGGCCGGCAGACCCAGTACTTC.

The CDR3 sequence is CASGGLAGGMHNEQFF. The DNA of the CDR3 is TGTGCCAGCGGGGGACTAGCGGGGGGGATGCACAATGAGCAGTTCTTC. The chain recombines TRBV7-9 with TRBJ2-1, with 16 nucleotides matching TRBD2. Germline values: CDR1 SEHNR, CDR2 FQNEAQ (reference sequence). V trimming: 8 bases; J trimming: 5 bases; junction bases outside the gene matches: 6. The CDR3 runs to 16 residues.

This clonotype was counted between two and nine times. The genes are TRBV20-1 and TRBJ1-5; D might be TRBD1 (6 bases). Germline CDR1 is DFQATT and CDR2 is SNEGSKA (reference sequence). The V and J ends lost 6 bases and 1 base respectively, with 16 bases between them. CDR3 length: 15 amino acids. Here the CDR3 DNA reads TGCAGTGCCACCGGGGGGGGCGGGAGCAATCAGCCCCAGCATTTT. It translates to CSATGGGGSNQPQHF.

The genes are TRBV6-1 and TRBJ1-1; 7 nucleotides match TRBD1. CDR3 length: 15 amino acids. Germline V gives CDR1 MNHNS, CDR2 SASEGT. V dropped 6 bases and J dropped 3; count of bases not matched to a gene: 10. In nucleotides, the CDR3 is TGTGCCAGCAGCCCAGCATTGGGACAGTACACTGAAGCTTTCTTT. Translated: CASSPALGQYTEAFF.

This clonotype was seen only a few times. The rearrangement links TRBV4-3 to TRBJ2-3; 8 bases are shared with TRBD2. J gave up 3 bases and V 2 bases, and 7 bases lay outside the gene matches. The CDR3 loop spans 16 amino acids. The germline gives CDR1 LGHNA, CDR2 YSLEER. CDR3 region: CASSQFSGRGTDTQYF. In DNA form, the CDR3 reads TGCGCCAGCAGCCAATTCAGCGGGAGAGGGACAGATACGCAGTATTTT.

Written as DNA, the CDR3 is TGTGCCAGCAGCCACGCAGCGGGTCTCACAGATACGCAGTATTTT. It codes for CASSHAAGLTDTQYF. V and J are TRBV4-2 and TRBJ2-3; possibly TRBD2 for D (6 bases). V was trimmed by 3 bases and J by 2 bases, leaving 12 bases between them. Germline-derived CDR1 and CDR2 are LGHNA and YNFKEQ. The CDR3 extends over 15 amino acids.

This clonotype was counted a few times. The chain joins TRBV7-9 to TRBJ1-1; D is possibly TRBD1 (6 bases). The CDR3 totals 16 residues. CDR1 is SEHNR, CDR2 FQNEAQ, per germline (reference sequence). The V gene lost 4 bases and the J gene lost 1 base, with 16 bases spanning the gap. The CDR3 DNA sequence: TGTGCCAGCAGCTCCGGACGTGACAGGTCGAACACTGAAGCTTTCTTT. It translates to CASSSGRDRSNTEAFF.

The chain couples TRBV24-1 to TRBJ2-1; 7 bases map to TRBD2. J gave up 5 bases and V 4 bases, and 10 bases lay outside the gene matches. The CDR3 has 16 residues. The germline gives CDR1 KGHDR, CDR2 SFDVKD. The CDR3 protein is CATSDPSGRVHNEQFF. DNA for the CDR3: TGTGCCACCAGTGACCCCTCGGGGAGGGTCCACAATGAGCAGTTCTTC.

This clonotype was observed a handful of times. This chain uses TRBV28 with TRBJ1-2, with TRBD1 matching over 7 bases. The CDR3 covers 14 residues. The germline gives CDR1 MDHEN, CDR2 SYDVKM. The ends lost 4 bases at V and 5 bases at J; junction bases unmatched: 7. This chain's CDR3 is CASSSAGQRYGYTF. The DNA for the CDR3 is TGTGCCAGCAGTTCAGCGGGACAGAGGTATGGCTACACCTTC.

This clonotype was counted many times. The CDR3 protein is CASSSTSGRAYEQYF. DNA for the CDR3: TGCGCCAGCAGCTCAACTAGCGGGAGGGCCTACGAGCAGTACTTC. This chain uses TRBV5-1 with TRBJ2-7; 13 bases map to TRBD2. The germline CDR1 and CDR2 sequences are SGHRS and YFSETQ. This CDR3 comprises 15 residues. Unmatched junction bases numbered 2, after V lost 3 bases and J lost 2 bases.

This clonotype was counted between two and nine times. V and J are TRBV5-1 and TRBJ1-4; a possible D gene is TRBD1 (6 bases). The CDR3 runs to 15 residues. Trimming pared 4 bases from V and 3 bases from J, leaving 13 bases between. Germline CDR1 reads SGHRS; CDR2 reads YFSETQ. CDR3 region: CASSNTGLANEKLFF. CDR3 coding DNA: TGCGCCAGCAGCAACACAGGGCTGGCTAATGAAAAACTGTTTTTT.

This sequence joins TRBV6-1 and TRBJ2-5, with D possibly TRBD2 on 6 matching bases. The germline V and J ends were trimmed by 7 bases and 5 bases, with 17 bases remaining between them. Germline loops: CDR1 MNHNS, CDR2 SASEGT. CDR3 length: 14 residues. CDR3 residues: CASTKRRGGETQYF. DNA for the CDR3: TGTGCCAGCACCAAAAGGAGGGGCGGGGAGACCCAGTACTTC.

This sequence joins TRBV6-5 and TRBJ2-7; 9 bases fit TRBD2. The germline V gene has CDR1 MNHEY and CDR2 SVGAGI. The CDR3 runs to 17 residues. V dropped 4 bases and J dropped 3; count of bases not matched to a gene: 13. CDR3: CASSSWGGSGRIYEQYF. Here the CDR3 DNA reads TGTGCCAGCAGTTCCTGGGGTGGCAGCGGGAGGATCTACGAGCAGTACTTC.